The source of this TCR beta chain is a study of cytomegalovirus exposure and HLA in healthy donors. Study-wide results and limits: Productive rates of about 90% or about 30% were seen for most TCR beta V segments in an earlier analysis. With high specificity and sensitivity, the classifier reportedly diagnosed cytomegalovirus status. Highly shared sequence variants in one cluster were likely a sequencing artifact.

V shed 5 bases, J shed 6 bases, and the junction held 8 bases outside the gene matches. The CDR3 length is 14 residues. Looked up from germline, CDR1 is SGHTA and CDR2 is FQGNSA. A word on this clone: Its antigen is unknown.

In the PCR, 60 Vbeta and 13 Jbeta primers were used. The assay was immunoSEQ multiplex PCR, and TCRdb's table has in-frame clones only and misses some. This sample yields tens of thousands of clones, of which about 70% are seen a single time; less than 8.5% belongs to the top ten. The sequence came from a man aged 40-50 years in good health and CMV-seropositive. The sequencing sample was made of PBMCs. The chain carries TRBV7-2 and TRBJ1-1, with 8 nucleotides matching TRBD1. The CDR3 DNA reads as TGTGCCAGCAGCCCCGGACAGGGTAGTCCTGAAGCTTTCTTT. It translates to CASSPGQGSPEAFF.